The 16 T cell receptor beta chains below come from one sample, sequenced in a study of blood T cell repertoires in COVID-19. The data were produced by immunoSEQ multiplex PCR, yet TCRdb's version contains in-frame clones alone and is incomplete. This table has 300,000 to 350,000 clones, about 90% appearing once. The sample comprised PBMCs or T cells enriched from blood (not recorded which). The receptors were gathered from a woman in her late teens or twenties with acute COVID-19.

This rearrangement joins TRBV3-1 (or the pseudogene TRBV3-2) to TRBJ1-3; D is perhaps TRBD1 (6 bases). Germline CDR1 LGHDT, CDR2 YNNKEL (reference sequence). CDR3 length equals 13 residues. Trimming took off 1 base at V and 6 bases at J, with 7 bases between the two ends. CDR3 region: CASSQAGVNTIYF. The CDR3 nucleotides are TGTGCCAGCAGCCAAGCAGGGGTAAACACCATATATTTT.

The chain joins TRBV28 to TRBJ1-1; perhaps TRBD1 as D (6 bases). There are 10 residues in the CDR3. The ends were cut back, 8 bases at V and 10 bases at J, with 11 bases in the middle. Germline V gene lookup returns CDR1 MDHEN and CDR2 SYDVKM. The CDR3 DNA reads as TGTGCCAGCGGCGGGGGCGCAGCTTTCTTT. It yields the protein CASGGGAAFF.

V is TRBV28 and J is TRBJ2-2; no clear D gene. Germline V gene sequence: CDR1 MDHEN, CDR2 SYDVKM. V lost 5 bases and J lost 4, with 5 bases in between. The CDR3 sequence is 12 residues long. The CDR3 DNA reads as TGTGCCAGCAGTGTCCTCACCGGGGAGCTGTTTTTT. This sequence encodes CASSVLTGELFF.

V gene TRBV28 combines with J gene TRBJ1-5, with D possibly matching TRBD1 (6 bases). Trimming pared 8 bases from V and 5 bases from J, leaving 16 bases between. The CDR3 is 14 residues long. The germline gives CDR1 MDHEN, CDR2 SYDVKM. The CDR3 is CASFSTGWDQPQHF. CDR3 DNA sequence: TGTGCCAGCTTCTCAACAGGGTGGGATCAGCCCCAGCATTTT.

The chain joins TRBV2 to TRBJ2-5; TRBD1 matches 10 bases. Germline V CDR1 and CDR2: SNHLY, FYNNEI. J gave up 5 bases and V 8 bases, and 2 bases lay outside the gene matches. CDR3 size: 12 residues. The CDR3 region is CASGTGVETQYF. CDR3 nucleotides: TGTGCCAGCGGGACAGGGGTGGAGACCCAGTACTTC.

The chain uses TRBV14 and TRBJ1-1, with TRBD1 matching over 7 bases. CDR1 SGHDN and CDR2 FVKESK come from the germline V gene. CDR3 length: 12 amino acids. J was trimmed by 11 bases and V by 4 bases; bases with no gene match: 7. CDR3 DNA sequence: TGTGCCAGCAGCCCGACAGGGATAGGGGCTTTCTTT. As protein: CASSPTGIGAFF. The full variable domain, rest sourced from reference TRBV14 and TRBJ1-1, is EAGVTQFPSHSVIEKGQTVTLRCDPISGHDNLYWYRRVMGKEIKFLLHFVKESKQDESGMPNNRFLAERTGGTYSTLKVQPAELEDSGVYFCASSPTGIGAFFGQGTRLTVV.

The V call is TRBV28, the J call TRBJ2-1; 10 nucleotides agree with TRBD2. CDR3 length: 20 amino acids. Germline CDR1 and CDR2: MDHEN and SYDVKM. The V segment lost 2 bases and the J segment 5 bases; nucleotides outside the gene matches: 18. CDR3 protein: CASSLMGSAGGPIFNNEQFF. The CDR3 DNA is TGTGCCAGCAGTTTAATGGGCTCAGCGGGAGGGCCCATTTTCAACAATGAGCAGTTCTTC.

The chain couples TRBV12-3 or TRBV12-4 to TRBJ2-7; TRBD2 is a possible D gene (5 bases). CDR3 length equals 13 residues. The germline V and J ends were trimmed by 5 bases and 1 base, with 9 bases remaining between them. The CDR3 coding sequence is TGTGCCAGCAGTCGGACTGCTTCCTACGAGCAGTACTTC. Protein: CASSRTASYEQYF.

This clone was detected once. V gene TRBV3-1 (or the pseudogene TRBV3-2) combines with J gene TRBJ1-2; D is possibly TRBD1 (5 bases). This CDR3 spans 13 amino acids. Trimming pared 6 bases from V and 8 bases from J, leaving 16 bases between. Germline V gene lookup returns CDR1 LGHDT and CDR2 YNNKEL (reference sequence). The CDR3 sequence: CASRTQGVRGYTF. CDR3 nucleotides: TGTGCCAGCAGGACTCAGGGTGTAAGAGGCTACACCTTC.

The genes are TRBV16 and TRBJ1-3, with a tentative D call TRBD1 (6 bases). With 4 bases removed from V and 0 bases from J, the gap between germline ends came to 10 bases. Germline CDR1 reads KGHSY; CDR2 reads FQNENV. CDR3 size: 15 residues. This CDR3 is CASSPEGVSGNTIYF. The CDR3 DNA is TGTGCCAGCAGCCCAGAGGGGGTCTCTGGAAACACCATATATTTT.

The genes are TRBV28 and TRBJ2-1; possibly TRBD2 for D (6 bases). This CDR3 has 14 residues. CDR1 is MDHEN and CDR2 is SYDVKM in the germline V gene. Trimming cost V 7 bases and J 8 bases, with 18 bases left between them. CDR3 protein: CASNIGGVVYEQFF. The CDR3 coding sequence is TGTGCCAGCAACATCGGGGGAGTGGTCTATGAGCAGTTCTTC.

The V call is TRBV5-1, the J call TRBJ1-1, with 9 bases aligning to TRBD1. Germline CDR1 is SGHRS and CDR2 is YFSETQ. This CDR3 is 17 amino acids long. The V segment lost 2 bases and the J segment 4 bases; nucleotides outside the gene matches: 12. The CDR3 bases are TGCGCCAGCAGCTTAGGTCCACAGGGGGCGCCGGCCACTGAAGCTTTCTTT. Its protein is CASSLGPQGAPATEAFF.

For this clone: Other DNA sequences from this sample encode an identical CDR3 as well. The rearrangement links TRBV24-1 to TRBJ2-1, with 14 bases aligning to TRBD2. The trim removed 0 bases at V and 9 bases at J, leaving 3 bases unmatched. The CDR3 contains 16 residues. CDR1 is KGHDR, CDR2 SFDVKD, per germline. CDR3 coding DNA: TGTGCCACCAGTGATTTGGGGACTAGCGGGAGTGGTGAGCAGTTCTTC. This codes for CATSDLGTSGSGEQFF.

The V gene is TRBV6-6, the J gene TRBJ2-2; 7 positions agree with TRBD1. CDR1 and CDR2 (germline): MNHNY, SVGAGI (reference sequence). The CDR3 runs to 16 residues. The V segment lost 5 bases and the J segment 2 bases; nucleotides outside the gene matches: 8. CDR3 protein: CASSIFRTGNTGELFF. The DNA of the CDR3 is TGTGCCAGCAGTATCTTCCGGACAGGAAACACCGGGGAGCTGTTTTTT.

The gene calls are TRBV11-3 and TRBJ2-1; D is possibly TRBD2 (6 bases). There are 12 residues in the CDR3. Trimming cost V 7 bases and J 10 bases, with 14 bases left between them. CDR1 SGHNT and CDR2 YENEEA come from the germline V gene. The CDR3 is CASTPTSDEQFF. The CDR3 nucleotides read TGTGCCAGCACCCCGACTAGTGACGAGCAGTTCTTC. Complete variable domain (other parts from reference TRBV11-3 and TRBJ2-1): EAGVVQSPRYKIIEKKQPVAFWCNPISGHNTLYWYLQNLGQGPELLIRYENEEAVDDSQLPKDRFSAERLKGVDSTLKIQPAELGDSAVYLCASTPTSDEQFFGPGTRLTVL.

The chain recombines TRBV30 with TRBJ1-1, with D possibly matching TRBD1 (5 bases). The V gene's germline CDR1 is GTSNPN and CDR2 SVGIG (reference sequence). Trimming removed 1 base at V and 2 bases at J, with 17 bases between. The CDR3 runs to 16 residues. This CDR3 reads CAWSDRQGPTNTEAFF. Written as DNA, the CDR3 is TGTGCCTGGAGTGATCGGCAGGGCCCAACTAACACTGAAGCTTTCTTT.